The 28 T cell receptor beta chains in this list originate from one sample, sequenced in a study of T-cell memory formation after mild COVID-19. Via MiXCR, TCRdb re-called the 5' RACE reads, giving one row per CDR3 protein. The sample contains about 150,000 distinct CDR3 sequences, roughly a third of which appear only once. The sequenced material came from PBMCs or a T cell subset sorted from them (not recorded which). The source of these receptors is an adult woman who had mild COVID-19 (a few samples of this study predate the infection). Cell type and time point are not known.

Only a few counts were recorded for this clonotype. The chain combines TRBV24-1 with TRBJ2-3, with 9 bases matching TRBD1. The CDR3 length is 15 residues. Trimming at V came to 2 bases and at J to 4 bases, leaving 3 bases not matched to a gene. CDR1 is KGHDR and CDR2 is SFDVKD in the germline V gene. The chain's CDR3 is CATSDWGTGSDTQYF. The DNA for the CDR3 is TGTGCCACCAGTGATTGGGGGACAGGGTCAGATACGCAGTATTTT.

The chain carries TRBV18 and TRBJ2-7; D call uncertain. The CDR3 extends over 14 amino acids. The V and J ends lost 2 bases and 5 bases respectively, with 13 bases between them. Looked up from germline, CDR1 is KGHSH and CDR2 is LQKENI. This CDR3 is CASSPIPLGHEQYF. As DNA, the CDR3 is TGTGCCAGCTCACCAATCCCGCTGGGCCACGAGCAGTACTTC.

The chain has TRBV6-1 and TRBJ1-5, with a weak D call TRBD1 (6 bases). Trimming shortened V by 8 bases and J by 5 bases, and 19 bases separated the two germline ends. The CDR3 is 15 residues long. Germline CDR1 reads MNHNS; CDR2 reads SASEGT. The CDR3 bases are TGTGCCAGCTCTCATCGGGCGCCAGGGGATCAGCCCCAGCATTTT. This encodes CASSHRAPGDQPQHF.

The chain carries TRBV12-3 or TRBV12-4 and TRBJ1-6; D is unresolved. The CDR3 is 13 amino acids. The ends were cut back, 6 bases at V and 7 bases at J, with 10 bases in the middle. The CDR3 reads CASSTDGNSPLHF. Written as DNA, the CDR3 is TGTGCCAGCAGCACGGACGGGAATTCACCCCTCCACTTT.

The gene calls are TRBV5-6 and TRBJ1-1; the D is unclear. With 4 bases removed from V and 3 bases from J, the gap between germline ends came to 22 bases. Germline CDR1 and CDR2: SGHDT and YYEEEE. CDR3 size: 17 residues. The CDR3 DNA sequence: TGTGCCAGCAGCGATAGGCGCGCTTTGGGTTGGGACACTGAAGCTTTCTTT. It is translated as CASSDRRALGWDTEAFF.

J is TRBJ2-3 and V is TRBV7-3; the D gene is possibly TRBD2 (5 bases). Trimming took 3 bases from V and 0 from J, leaving 7 bases between them. This CDR3 is built from 14 residues. Germline CDR1 SGHTA, CDR2 FQGTGA. The CDR3 coding sequence is TGTGCCAGCAGCTTCAGGACTAGCACAGATACGCAGTATTTT. Amino acids: CASSFRTSTDTQYF.

This clonotype appeared a few times. V and J are TRBV3-1 and TRBJ1-1; D unclear. This CDR3 contains 13 residues. The germline CDR1 and CDR2 sequences are LGHDT and YNNKEL (reference sequence). Trimming took 4 bases from V and 2 from J, leaving 8 bases between them. The CDR3 nucleotides are TGTGCCAGCAGCCTCACAAGCAACACTGAAGCTTTCTTT. It translates to CASSLTSNTEAFF.

This clonotype was observed a few times. The genes are TRBV20-1 and TRBJ2-1; 7 bases agree with TRBD2. CDR1 and CDR2 (germline): DFQATT, SNEGSKA (reference sequence). J gave up 2 bases and V 0 bases, and 7 bases lay outside the gene matches. CDR3 length equals 16 residues. Here the CDR3 reads CSARESRGTTYNEQFF. The CDR3 DNA reads as TGCAGTGCTAGAGAGTCTCGCGGGACTACCTACAATGAGCAGTTCTTC.

The chain recombines TRBV9 with TRBJ2-1; D is possibly TRBD1 (5 bases). CDR1 is SGDLS, CDR2 YYNGEE, per germline. Trimming pared 2 bases from V and 10 bases from J, leaving 13 bases between. The CDR3 loop spans 13 amino acids. In DNA, the CDR3 is TGTGCCAGCAGCGTTCTGACACAGGAAGAGCAGTTCTTC. It specifies CASSVLTQEEQFF.

The rearrangement uses TRBV18 and TRBJ1-2, with 8 nucleotides matching TRBD1. This CDR3 region has 14 residues. V was clipped by 3 bases and J by 2 bases; unmatched bases: 2. Germline V gene data show CDR1 as KGHSH and CDR2 as LQKENI. The CDR3, as DNA: TGTGCCAGCTCACCCCAGGGGGCGAACTATGGCTACACCTTC. Protein: CASSPQGANYGYTF. Full variable domain (outside the CDR3, taken from reference TRBV18 and TRBJ1-2): NAGVMQNPRHLVRRRGQEARLRCSPMKGHSHVYWYRQLPEEGLKFMVYLQKENIIDESGMPKERFSAEFPKEGPSILRIQQVVRGDSAAYFCASSPQGANYGYTFGSGTRLTVV.

This clonotype was seen more than once but under ten times. V is TRBV6-5 and J is TRBJ2-7; D remains unclear. V gave up 5 bases and J gave up 0 bases, with 11 bases separating them. Germline V gene data show CDR1 as MNHEY and CDR2 as SVGAGI. CDR3 size: 14 residues. CDR3 sequence (DNA): TGTGCCAGCAGTAGTACAGCGACCTCCTACGAGCAGTACTTC. Translated: CASSSTATSYEQYF.

The sample holds a few counts of this clonotype. The V gene is TRBV5-1, the J gene TRBJ2-3; D is unclear. Germline loops: CDR1 SGHRS, CDR2 YFSETQ. Trimming shortened V by 4 bases and J by 5 bases, and 11 bases separated the two germline ends. The length of the CDR3 is 13 residues. This CDR3 reads CASSPIHRDTQYF. Here the CDR3 DNA reads TGCGCCAGCAGCCCTATTCACAGAGATACGCAGTATTTT. The full variable domain, with the rest looked up from reference TRBV5-1 and TRBJ2-3, is KAGVTQTPRYLIKTRGQQVTLSCSPISGHRSVSWYQQTPGQGLQFLFEYFSETQRNKGNFPGRFSGRQFSNSRSEMNVSTLELGDSALYLCASSPIHRDTQYFGPGTRLTVL.

The gene calls are TRBV14 and TRBJ2-3; D remains ambiguous. The CDR3 covers 14 residues. V was pared by 0 bases and J by 0 bases, with 4 bases between. Germline V gene sequence: CDR1 SGHDN, CDR2 FVKESK. The CDR3 here is CASSQEFSTDTQYF. The CDR3 DNA is TGTGCCAGCAGCCAAGAGTTTAGCACAGATACGCAGTATTTT. Drawing the rest from reference TRBV14 and TRBJ2-3, the complete variable domain is EAGVTQFPSHSVIEKGQTVTLRCDPISGHDNLYWYRRVMGKEIKFLLHFVKESKQDESGMPNNRFLAERTGGTYSTLKVQPAELEDSGVYFCASSQEFSTDTQYFGPGTRLTVL.

The chain links TRBV20-1 to TRBJ1-1; D is undetermined. The V gene lost 3 bases and the J gene lost 6 bases, with 11 bases spanning the gap. The CDR3 sequence is 12 residues long. Germline lookup yields CDR1 DFQATT and CDR2 SNEGSKA (reference sequence). The CDR3 DNA sequence: TGCAGTGCTAGGGAGACCGGATCTGAAGCTTTCTTT. Protein: CSARETGSEAFF.

The sample holds a few counts of this clonotype. The chain has TRBV11-2 and TRBJ2-1; TRBD1 matches at 8 bases. The CDR3 spans 17 residues. Unmatched junction bases numbered 6, after V lost 0 bases and J lost 2 bases. CDR1 SGHAT and CDR2 FQNNGV come from the germline V gene. The CDR3 DNA is TGTGCCAGCAGCTTAGAGGGTGCAGGGGGCGCCTACAATGAGCAGTTCTTC. This gives the protein CASSLEGAGGAYNEQFF.

This chain uses TRBV5-1 with TRBJ1-2; tentative D call: TRBD1 (5 bases). CDR3 length equals 14 residues. Germline-derived CDR1 and CDR2 are SGHRS and YFSETQ. Deletions cut 0 bases from V and 7 bases from J, with 13 bases between. For the CDR3, the DNA is TGCGCCAGCAGCTTGGGGGCAGGGATCTCTGGCTACACCTTC. Protein product: CASSLGAGISGYTF. Complete variable domain (other parts from reference TRBV5-1 and TRBJ1-2): KAGVTQTPRYLIKTRGQQVTLSCSPISGHRSVSWYQQTPGQGLQFLFEYFSETQRNKGNFPGRFSGRQFSNSRSEMNVSTLELGDSALYLCASSLGAGISGYTFGSGTRLTVV.

This rearrangement joins TRBV27 to TRBJ1-5; 12 positions agree with TRBD1. The trim removed 5 bases at V and 2 bases at J, leaving 10 bases unmatched. Germline loops: CDR1 MNHEY, CDR2 SMNVEV (reference sequence). CDR3 size: 18 residues. The CDR3 nucleotides read TGTGCCAGCAGTCCCGGGACAGGGGGCGCGGTGGGCAATCAGCCCCAGCATTTT. As protein: CASSPGTGGAVGNQPQHF.

This chain uses TRBV27 with TRBJ1-2; 7 bases are shared with TRBD1. The length of the CDR3 is 13 residues. Germline trimming cut 3 bases from V and 10 bases from J; bases unmatched to any gene: 8. Germline V CDR1 and CDR2: MNHEY, SMNVEV (reference sequence). The CDR3 loop is CASSLSMDRIYTF. DNA of the CDR3: TGTGCCAGCAGTTTGTCGATGGACAGGATCTACACCTTC.

In its sample, this clonotype was seen a few times. The rearrangement links TRBV7-2 to TRBJ2-1; possible D gene TRBD2, 5 bases. This CDR3 comprises 15 residues. Germline CDR1 reads SGHTA; CDR2 reads FQGNSA. Trimming pared 1 base from V and 7 bases from J, leaving 14 bases between. DNA for the CDR3: TGTGCCAGCAGCTTAGGAGACTACCGCGGGAATGAGCAGTTCTTC. Protein: CASSLGDYRGNEQFF.

The chain has TRBV29-1 and TRBJ2-7; 10 bases fit TRBD1. The CDR3 has 15 amino acids. Germline V CDR1 and CDR2: SQVTM, ANQGSEA. J lost 3 bases, V lost 4 bases, and 9 bases had no gene match. This CDR3 reads CSVVGGQGIFYEQYF. The CDR3 DNA reads TGCAGCGTTGTGGGGGGACAGGGGATATTCTACGAGCAGTACTTC.

The chain links TRBV12-3 or TRBV12-4 to TRBJ1-5; the D gene is possibly TRBD1 (5 bases). Deletions cut 5 bases from V and 6 bases from J, with 20 bases between. CDR3 size: 16 residues. The CDR3 region has the DNA TGTGCCAGCAGTCCAGGACACGTTAAATTTAGTCAGCCCCAGCATTTT. Translation gives CASSPGHVKFSQPQHF.

Here the CDR3 DNA reads TGCGCCAGCAGCTCCTTACAGGGTGGGGATGGCTACACCTTC. This encodes CASSSLQGGDGYTF. This sequence joins TRBV5-1 and TRBJ1-2; possibly TRBD1 for D (6 bases). Trimming stripped 3 bases from V and 6 bases from J, with 15 bases between. There are 14 residues in the CDR3. Per germline, CDR1 SGHRS and CDR2 YFSETQ. Drawing the rest from reference TRBV5-1 and TRBJ1-2, the complete variable domain is KAGVTQTPRYLIKTRGQQVTLSCSPISGHRSVSWYQQTPGQGLQFLFEYFSETQRNKGNFPGRFSGRQFSNSRSEMNVSTLELGDSALYLCASSSLQGGDGYTFGSGTRLTVV.

V and J are TRBV19 and TRBJ2-7, with D tentatively TRBD1 (7 bases). Germline loops: CDR1 LNHDA, CDR2 SQIVND (reference sequence). The CDR3 length is 14 residues. V lost 5 bases, J lost 3 bases, and 14 bases lay in between. This CDR3 reads CASSRGTDHYEQYF. Here the CDR3 DNA reads TGTGCCAGTAGTCGGGGGACAGACCACTACGAGCAGTACTTC.

V usage is TRBV4-2 and J usage is TRBJ2-5; D remains unclear. The CDR3 sequence is 12 residues long. With 0 bases removed from V and 4 bases from J, the gap between germline ends came to 3 bases. The germline V gene has CDR1 LGHNA and CDR2 YNFKEQ. The CDR3 loop reads CASSQEGETQYF. CDR3 in DNA: TGTGCCAGCAGCCAAGAGGGAGAGACCCAGTACTTC.

The chain has TRBV27 and TRBJ2-7; TRBD2 agrees at 13 bases. The CDR3 runs to 14 residues. In germline, CDR1 is MNHEY, CDR2 SMNVEV (reference sequence). Trimming removed 8 bases from V and 5 bases from J; junction bases left unmatched: 6. The CDR3 bases are TGTGCCAGCCGATACGGACTAGCGGGGGACGAGCAGTACTTC. It specifies CASRYGLAGDEQYF.

The CDR3 sequence is CATSDDTGGEQYF. The CDR3 nucleotides read TGTGCCACCAGTGATGACACAGGGGGCGAGCAGTACTTC. The V gene is TRBV24-1, the J gene TRBJ2-7, with 8 bases aligning to TRBD1. CDR1 and CDR2 from the germline V gene are KGHDR and SFDVKD. The CDR3 consists of 13 residues. The junction had 3 bases not matched to a gene; V was cut back by 3 bases and J by 6 bases.

This chain uses TRBV19 with TRBJ2-5; D assignment may be TRBD1 or TRBD2 (5 bases each). Trimming took off 3 bases at V and 4 bases at J, with 12 bases between the two ends. The CDR3 consists of 14 residues. Germline CDR1 reads LNHDA; CDR2 reads SQIVND (reference sequence). The CDR3 spells CASSIRDLGETQYF. The CDR3 DNA reads TGTGCCAGTAGTATCCGGGACCTAGGAGAGACCCAGTACTTC.

The chain employs TRBV12-3 or TRBV12-4 and TRBJ2-3; D remains ambiguous. The CDR3 spans 12 residues. V shed 8 bases and J shed 9 bases, with 15 bases lying between them. The CDR3 region is CASSSGAGTQYF. The CDR3 DNA follows: TGTGCCAGCTCCTCCGGAGCCGGGACGCAGTATTTT.